This record looks at one T cell receptor (beta chain) sequence and its context. The antigen remains unidentified. It was with 60 Vbeta and 13 Jbeta primers that the PCR ran. This table comes from immunoSEQ multiplex PCR, and its TCRdb copy is limited to in-frame clones, with some not included. This repertoire shows some 91,000 clones, about 80% found once; its top ten account for over 6%. This sample is part of a study of cytomegalovirus exposure and HLA in healthy donors. Study findings and constraints: CMV serostatus was the only recorded immune exposure for donors. Approximately 160 TCR beta chains were listed as cytomegalovirus-associated.

The CDR3 sequence is 15 residues long. Looked up from germline, CDR1 is SGHRS and CDR2 is YFSETQ. V trimming: 4 bases; J trimming: 5 bases; junction bases outside the gene matches: 6. The receptor was derived from a man aged 40-50 years in good health and CMV-seropositive. The chain couples TRBV5-1 to TRBJ2-3; 11 bases match TRBD1. Source material: PBMCs. This chain's CDR3 is CASSPRTGGGDTQYF. CDR3 DNA sequence: TGCGCCAGCAGCCCTAGGACAGGGGGCGGAGATACGCAGTATTTT.